The rows below give T cell receptor beta chains drawn from one sample of a study of blood T cell repertoires in COVID-19. The data were produced by immunoSEQ multiplex PCR, yet TCRdb's version contains in-frame clones alone and is incomplete. The table records about 170,000 clones, roughly 84% of them present only once. Sequenced input: peripheral blood. The receptors here all came from a man younger than 35 with active or convalescent COVID-19. CDR3s include the opening cysteine and the closing phenylalanine or tryptophan. The size field is filled for only some rows; it gives once, few, many or a size class.

clone_size: NA; j_call: TRBJ1-6; v_call: TRBV5-1; cdr3_aa: CASSPVNYRGPRLHF
clone_size: NA; j_call: TRBJ1-4; v_call: TRBV10-2; cdr3_aa: CASRPTPGATNEKLFF
clone_size: NA; j_call: TRBJ2-3; v_call: TRBV30; cdr3_aa: CAWSSSDTQYF
clone_size: few; j_call: TRBJ1-1; v_call: TRBV7-2; cdr3_aa: CASSLVDRGNTEAFF
clone_size: few; j_call: TRBJ1-4; v_call: TRBV3-1/TRBV3-2; cdr3_aa: CASSQRLEKLFF
clone_size: NA; j_call: TRBJ2-3; v_call: TRBV9; cdr3_aa: CASSVGTSGSTDTQYF
clone_size: NA; j_call: TRBJ1-2; v_call: TRBV3-1/TRBV3-2; cdr3_aa: CASSPPFGQGARGYTF
clone_size: NA; j_call: TRBJ2-1; v_call: TRBV3-1/TRBV3-2; cdr3_aa: CASSQENLYNEQFF
clone_size: NA; j_call: TRBJ1-4; v_call: TRBV5-1; cdr3_aa: CASSPGTGNEKLFF
clone_size: NA; j_call: TRBJ1-3; v_call: TRBV18; cdr3_aa: CASSPGGDAGNTIYF
clone_size: NA; j_call: TRBJ1-2; v_call: TRBV9; cdr3_aa: CASSAQQGADYGYTF
clone_size: NA; j_call: TRBJ2-1; v_call: TRBV19; cdr3_aa: CASMGSGRAIGQFF
clone_size: NA; j_call: TRBJ1-2; v_call: TRBV29-1; cdr3_aa: CSVTDRLDGYTF
clone_size: NA; j_call: TRBJ2-1; v_call: TRBV6-5; cdr3_aa: CASSSLAGTAYNEQFF
clone_size: once; j_call: TRBJ2-2; v_call: TRBV30; cdr3_aa: CASQTGQKAGELFF
clone_size: NA; j_call: TRBJ2-1; v_call: TRBV5-5; cdr3_aa: CASSVTSGTYNEQFF